Described below is a single T cell receptor beta chain sequence and its context. What it recognizes is unknown. This record comes from a study of shared clonotypes between healthy human individuals. Study outcomes and limitations: Blood alone was sampled, and tissue repertoires likely differ.

There are 14 residues in the CDR3. Trimming cost V 0 bases and J 9 bases, with 12 bases left between them. The germline gives CDR1 SGHVS, CDR2 FQNEAQ. The study used approximately 90 million PBMCs per unsorted sample for genomic DNA. Repertoires were generated with immunoSEQ multiplex PCR, while TCRdb's copy carries only in-frame clones and drops some. This table has 470,000 or so clones, approximately 78% appearing once. The sample comprised PBMCs. The TCR sequence derives from a woman in her thirties or forties in good health. Some clones in this sample may be carry-over from other donors' samples. The rearrangement uses TRBV7-8 and TRBJ2-1; D gene unclear. The CDR3 spells CASSLAVGVSEQFF. Written as DNA, the CDR3 is TGTGCCAGCAGCTTAGCGGTGGGCGTCAGTGAGCAGTTCTTC. The variable domain in full, with the rest retrieved from reference TRBV7-8 and TRBJ2-1, is GAGVSQSPRYKVAKRGQDVALRCDPISGHVSLFWYQQALGQGPEFLTYFQNEAQLDKSGLPSDRFFAERPEGSVSTLKIQRTQQEDSAVYLCASSLAVGVSEQFFGPGTRLTVL.